The text below deals with one TCR beta chain. Its antigen target is currently unknown. Per-base qualities were not stored, and no clone one base away is much larger. This specimen comes from a study of blood T cell repertoires in COVID-19 (dated by TCRdb to about 2020). For the study in its entirety: The collaborator samples originated in the United States, Italy and Spain and spanned the acute and convalescent phases of COVID-19. The samples were drawn from two sources: the first 160 participants of the ongoing ImmuneRACE study, and 950 to 1,500 subjects contributed by 6 global collaborators. The dataset comprised deeply sampled blood TCRbeta repertoires from subjects exposed to, actively infected with, or recovered from COVID-19. The repertoires were released in a freely available public database intended as a resource for research on the immune response to SARS-CoV-2. Where HLA class I and class II types were available, the types were taken from metadata supplied by the sample provider, not from assay-based typing. The prospective study material was composed of cDNA or gDNA derived from T cells, B-cell-depleted T cells, or PBMCs. Sample metadata almost always included a de-identified subject ID, COVID-19 status, age in years and sex.

Collaborating institutions collected whole blood in K2EDTA tubes following their own protocols. For TCRbeta analysis, collaborators shipped samples as frozen whole blood, isolated PBMCs, or DNA extracted from either of those sample types. TCRbeta CDR3 regions were amplified from genomic DNA by means of the immunoSEQ Assay, a bias-controlled multiplex PCR. Under the source paper's analysis protocol: The number of nucleated cells in each sample was estimated by amplification of reference gene primers within the assay. Sequence reads were collapsed and filtered to measure the absolute abundance of every unique TCRbeta CDR3 rearrangement. For each sample, productive Simpson clonality was calculated as the square root of Simpson's diversity index across productive rearrangements. This is the immuneACCESS table as TCRdb keeps it, with only in-frame sequences that have V and J called. A part of the clones is gone; compared with another copy, unresolved V genes explain less than half, and the rest is unexplained. Clone size and the V and J calls come from that table; the DNA yielded D and trimming. The sample includes 200,000 to 250,000 clones, with 80% to 90% observed a single time. 20% of the sample belongs to the ten largest clones.

Summary of the overall study and its limitations: How much clinical and demographic metadata was included differed by source and by participant, and the metadata was provided uncurated.

Material: peripheral blood. The TCR sequence derives from a man aged 25 to 40 with active or convalescent COVID-19.

The sequence in DNA is TGTGCCAGGACAGGGTGGAATGAAAAACTGTTTTTT. This sequence encodes CARTGWNEKLFF. This chain joins TRBV19 to TRBJ1-4, with TRBD1 identical over 7 junction bases. As encoded in the germline V gene (reference sequence), CDR1 is LNHDA while CDR2 is SQIVND. For this chain, trimming is 9 bases at the V end and 5 bases at the J end, and the number of junction bases without a gene match is 3. The CDR3 contains 12 residues, cysteine and phenylalanine counted. The entry retains the CDR3 DNA only, 36 bases that are in frame from base 1.